Each of the 20 T cell receptor beta chains below was sequenced from the same sample in a study of CD8 T cells in ankylosing spondylitis. TCRdb re-derived calls from the 5' RACE reads in MiXCR, one entry per CDR3 protein. The sample holds some 240,000 distinct CDR3 sequences, about 24% seen once. Sequenced: blood, either unsorted or a sorted T cell fraction (not recorded which). The source is a male donor with ankylosing spondylitis or in good health (not recorded which).

In its sample, this clonotype was seen many times. The V and J genes are TRBV20-1 and TRBJ2-5; the match to TRBD2 covers 13 bases. Trimming at V came to 0 bases and at J to 4 bases, leaving 14 bases not matched to a gene. The germline CDR1 and CDR2 sequences are DFQATT and SNEGSKA (reference sequence). This CDR3 is 19 amino acids long. In DNA, the CDR3 is TGCAGTGCTAGAGATGCCCGGACTAGCGGGGGCCACATCCCAGAGACCCAGTACTTC. As protein: CSARDARTSGGHIPETQYF.

Many counts were recorded for this clonotype. The chain carries TRBV3-1 and TRBJ1-1, with 7 bases aligning to TRBD1. Germline lookup yields CDR1 LGHDT and CDR2 YNNKEL (reference sequence). CDR3 size: 14 residues. The trim removed 6 bases at V and 9 bases at J, leaving 13 bases unmatched. The DNA of the CDR3 is TGTGCCAGCAGTCACACCGGAGAGGGACAGAAAGCTTTCTTT. Translated: CASSHTGEGQKAFF.

This clonotype was counted a few times. The chain uses TRBV15 and TRBJ1-1; D gene ambiguous. CDR1 is LNHNV, CDR2 YYDKDF, per germline (reference sequence). Trimming pared 3 bases from V and 0 bases from J, leaving 8 bases between. The CDR3 spans 14 residues. The CDR3 is CATSSDLVNTEAFF. For the CDR3, the DNA is TGTGCCACCAGCAGTGACCTAGTGAACACTGAAGCTTTCTTT.

There are many counts of this clonotype. The chain uses TRBV6-2 or TRBV6-3 and TRBJ2-1; D is ambiguous. V was shortened by 8 bases and J by 3 bases, with 17 bases between the two germline ends. The CDR3 loop spans 15 amino acids. Germline V gene sequence: CDR1 MNHEY, CDR2 SVGEGT. CDR3 sequence reads: CASGPDTYNYNEQFF. In DNA, the CDR3 is TGTGCCAGCGGCCCCGACACCTACAACTACAATGAGCAGTTCTTC.

This clonotype appeared many times. The J gene is TRBJ2-7, the V gene TRBV21-1; the tabulated D call, TRBD1, remains unverified against the DNA. TRBV21-1 is termed a pseudogene. The CDR3 sequence is 17 residues long. CDR3 sequence: CASSKVSRDRDTYEQYF. The CDR3, as DNA: TGTGCCAGCAGCAAAGTCAGTCGCGACAGGGATACCTACGAGCAGTACTTC.

The chain recombines TRBV10-3 with TRBJ2-7; maybe TRBD1 (7 bases). V dropped 8 bases and J dropped 4 bases, with 18 bases sitting between them. CDR3 size: 14 residues. Germline V CDR1 and CDR2: ENHRY, SYGVKD. In DNA, the CDR3 is TGTGCCATCGGAAAGGAGGGGGCTCGTTACGAGCAGTACTTC. Its protein is CAIGKEGARYEQYF.

This rearrangement joins TRBV20-1 to TRBJ2-5, with D tentatively TRBD1 or TRBD2 (6 bases each). This CDR3 comprises 12 residues. The ends were cut back, 5 bases at V and 4 bases at J, with 11 bases in the middle. Germline V lookup: CDR1 DFQATT, CDR2 SNEGSKA (reference sequence). The CDR3 coding sequence is TGCAGTGCTTCACAGGGAGGAGAGACCCAGTACTTC. Translated: CSASQGGETQYF.

This clonotype was counted many times. The chain recombines TRBV20-1 with TRBJ2-5; 9 positions match TRBD2. The CDR3 consists of 13 residues. CDR1 and CDR2 from the germline V gene are DFQATT and SNEGSKA (reference sequence). V shed 5 bases and J 5 bases; nucleotides not matched to a gene: 6. The CDR3 bases are TGCAGTGCTGAGCGGGGGGTCCGGGAGACCCAGTACTTC. The encoded protein is CSAERGVRETQYF.

The sample holds many counts of this clonotype. V is TRBV11-2 and J is TRBJ2-5; 10 bases are a match to TRBD1. V dropped 1 base and J dropped 5; count of bases not matched to a gene: 7. Germline CDR1 is SGHAT and CDR2 is FQNNGV. CDR3 length: 16 amino acids. CDR3 in amino acids: CASSLGPTGGFETQYF. The CDR3 DNA reads TGTGCCAGCAGCTTAGGTCCGACAGGGGGCTTTGAGACCCAGTACTTC.

This clonotype was counted ten times or more. The chain couples TRBV3-1 to TRBJ2-7; TRBD2 agrees at 7 bases. Germline assignment: CDR1 LGHDT and CDR2 YNNKEL (reference sequence). The J segment lost 9 bases and the V segment lost 4 bases, leaving 9 bases of the junction unmatched. This CDR3 has 13 amino acids. For the CDR3, the DNA is TGTGCCAGCAGCCCGGCGGGGGATCGTAGGCAGTACTTC. As protein: CASSPAGDRRQYF.

The chain joins TRBV12-3 or TRBV12-4 to TRBJ2-7; perhaps D is TRBD1 or TRBD2 (5 bases each). This CDR3 has 13 residues. V dropped 4 bases and J dropped 3 bases, with 10 bases sitting between them. CDR3 coding DNA: TGTGCCAGCAGTTCGGGGCAGGGCTACGAGCAGTACTTC. This gives the protein CASSSGQGYEQYF.

This clonotype was counted ten times or more. The V gene is TRBV6-1, the J gene TRBJ2-7, with 7 bases aligning to TRBD1. CDR1 is MNHNS and CDR2 is SASEGT in the germline V gene. The V gene end was trimmed by 10 bases and the J gene end by 0 bases; junction bases not matched to a gene: 6. The CDR3 consists of 13 residues. The CDR3 sequence: CATLGDSSYEQYF. The CDR3 DNA sequence: TGTGCCACCCTTGGGGACAGCTCCTACGAGCAGTACTTC.

This clonotype showed up just a few times. This chain connects TRBV7-2 to TRBJ2-5, with a tentative D call TRBD1 (5 bases). Germline assignment: CDR1 SGHTA and CDR2 FQGNSA. V was pared by 2 bases and J by 2 bases, with 9 bases between. The CDR3 runs 14 residues. CDR3 amino acids: CASSLQSGQETQYF. The CDR3 region has the DNA TGTGCCAGCAGCTTACAGTCAGGGCAAGAGACCCAGTACTTC.

The rearrangement joins TRBV12-3 or TRBV12-4 to TRBJ2-7; 10 bases map to TRBD1. Trimming removed 5 bases from V and 6 bases from J; junction bases left unmatched: 4. The CDR3 totals 13 residues. CDR3 residues: CASSGGQGSEQYF. DNA for the CDR3: TGTGCCAGCAGTGGGGGACAGGGGAGCGAGCAGTACTTC.

This clonotype has more than one count but fewer than ten. The chain combines TRBV29-1 with TRBJ2-7; a weak D match, TRBD2 (6 bases). V lost 6 bases, J lost 4 bases, and 10 bases lay in between. Per the germline V gene, CDR1 is SQVTM and CDR2 is ANQGSEA. The CDR3 runs to 11 residues. The CDR3 sequence: CSVWRGYEQYF. CDR3 nucleotides: TGCAGCGTCTGGCGGGGATACGAGCAGTACTTC.

The chain employs TRBV5-1 and TRBJ2-5; 7 bases agree with TRBD2. The CDR3 runs 13 residues. CDR1 is SGHRS and CDR2 is YFSETQ in the germline V gene. Unmatched junction bases numbered 5, after V lost 4 bases and J lost 5 bases. The CDR3, as DNA: TGCGCCAGCAGCCCGGGAGGAAGCGAGACCCAGTACTTC. Its translation is CASSPGGSETQYF.

This clonotype was counted ten times or more. This chain links TRBV5-4 with TRBJ2-5, with D uncertain. The CDR3 runs to 13 residues. Germline values: CDR1 SGHNT, CDR2 YYREEE (reference sequence). The V and J ends lost 4 bases and 4 bases respectively, with 11 bases between them. CDR3 region: CASSIRVGETQYF. The DNA for the CDR3 is TGTGCCAGCAGCATTCGGGTCGGAGAGACCCAGTACTTC.

At least ten counts were recorded for this clonotype. The V gene is TRBV20-1, the J gene TRBJ2-7; weak D call: TRBD1 (5 bases). The CDR3 totals 13 residues. Germline V gives CDR1 DFQATT, CDR2 SNEGSKA (reference sequence). V shed 0 bases and J shed 9 bases, with 15 bases lying between them. The DNA for the CDR3 is TGCAGTGCTAGAGACTCCAGGGAAGTGGGGCAGTACTTC. It translates to CSARDSREVGQYF.

This clonotype occurred a few times. V is TRBV20-1 and J is TRBJ1-2; D remains unclear. Trimming cost V 1 base and J 5 bases, with 2 bases left between them. The germline CDR1 and CDR2 sequences are DFQATT and SNEGSKA (reference sequence). CDR3 length: 10 amino acids. CDR3 sequence (DNA): TGCAGTGCTAGAGGGTATGGCTACACCTTC. This codes for CSARGYGYTF.

This clonotype has at least ten counts. The chain employs TRBV2 and TRBJ2-1; TRBD1 is a possible D gene (6 bases). The CDR3 is made up of 15 amino acids. Per germline, CDR1 SNHLY and CDR2 FYNNEI. Trimming shortened V by 5 bases and J by 0 bases, and 11 bases separated the two germline ends. The CDR3 DNA sequence: TGTGCCAGCAGTCAAACAGGGTTCTCCTACAATGAGCAGTTCTTC. Its translation: CASSQTGFSYNEQFF.